The 24 T cell receptor beta chains reported below all come from one sample, sequenced in a study of identical twins. Via MiXCR, TCRdb re-called the 5' RACE reads, giving one row per CDR3 protein. The repertoire holds about 900,000 distinct CDR3 sequences, with about 12% as singletons. The sample was also linked to a second study, of yellow fever vaccine responses in identical twins.

Sequencing was performed on PBMCs. These receptors all stem from a woman under 30 in good health.

The chain employs TRBV12-5 and TRBJ2-7; D may match TRBD1 or TRBD2 (5 bases each). From germline, CDR1 is LGHNT and CDR2 FRNRAP. V lost 8 bases, J lost 7 bases, and 15 bases lay in between. This CDR3 has 12 amino acids. The CDR3 nucleotides are TGTGCTAGTAGTTCGGGACCCTTAGAGCAGTACTTC. This translates into CASSSGPLEQYF.

This clonotype has just a few counts. V and J are TRBV5-1 and TRBJ2-5; D not certain. CDR1 SGHRS and CDR2 YFSETQ come from the germline V gene. Trimming pared 1 base from V and 0 bases from J, leaving 7 bases between. The CDR3 runs to 14 residues. CDR3 sequence (DNA): TGCGCCAGCAGCTTGCAAACATACCAAGAGACCCAGTACTTC. Its protein is CASSLQTYQETQYF.

CDR3 in amino acids: CASSQWGDNEQFF. The CDR3 DNA is TGCGCCAGCAGCCAATGGGGGGACAATGAGCAGTTCTTC. The chain carries TRBV4-1 and TRBJ2-1, with a weak D call TRBD2 (6 bases). In germline, CDR1 is MGHRA, CDR2 YSYEKL. Trimming left V 2 bases short and J 5 bases short, with 7 bases between. The CDR3 spans 13 residues.

This clonotype was recorded only once. This rearrangement joins TRBV25-1 to TRBJ2-1, with D unresolved. Germline V lookup: CDR1 MGHDK, CDR2 SYGVNS. The V end lost 2 bases, the J end lost 6 bases, and 11 bases lay between the germline ends. The CDR3 covers 14 residues. The CDR3 DNA is TGTGCCAGCAGTGAAATGGTAGGTCTCAATGAGCAGTTCTTC. It translates to CASSEMVGLNEQFF.

The genes are TRBV18 and TRBJ2-1, with TRBD2 identical over 10 bases. CDR1 is KGHSH and CDR2 is LQKENI in the germline V gene. The CDR3 contains 16 residues. Trimming removed 2 bases from V and 4 bases from J; junction bases left unmatched: 5. The CDR3 DNA reads TGTGCCAGCTCACCATCCGGGACTAGCGCGTACAATGAGCAGTTCTTC. Its protein is CASSPSGTSAYNEQFF.

This rearrangement joins TRBV14 to TRBJ2-3, with a possible D match to TRBD2 (6 bases). Germline V lookup: CDR1 SGHDN, CDR2 FVKESK. The CDR3 runs 14 residues. V lost 5 bases and J lost 6, with 15 bases in between. CDR3 residues: CASSYSRRVDTQYF. CDR3 nucleotide sequence: TGTGCCAGCAGCTATTCCAGGAGGGTCGATACGCAGTATTTT.

The V and J genes are TRBV12-5 and TRBJ1-3; no definite D call. CDR1 and CDR2 (germline): LGHNT, FRNRAP. The CDR3 runs 18 residues. V gave up 0 bases and J gave up 0 bases, with 15 bases separating them. This chain's CDR3 is CASGLVLEVVVSGNTIYF. In DNA, the CDR3 is TGTGCTAGTGGTTTGGTACTTGAGGTGGTTGTCTCTGGAAACACCATATATTTT.

This clonotype has more than one count but fewer than ten. The rearrangement joins TRBV21-1 to TRBJ2-1; whether TRBD2, the table's D call, matches the DNA was not checked. TRBV21-1 is annotated as a pseudogene. CDR3 length: 17 residues. Here the CDR3 reads CASSTHLAGHYYNEQFF. CDR3 coding DNA: TGTGCCAGCAGCACGCACCTAGCGGGTCATTACTACAATGAGCAGTTCTTC.

CDR3 amino acids: CASSLGVGGQGIEAFF. The CDR3 nucleotides are TGTGCCAGCAGTTTAGGTGTTGGGGGGCAGGGGATTGAAGCTTTCTTT. The genes are TRBV12-3 or TRBV12-4 and TRBJ1-1; D possibly corresponds to TRBD1 (6 bases). CDR3 size: 16 residues. V lost 1 base, J lost 7 bases, and 19 bases lay in between.

The chain is built from TRBV5-1 and TRBJ1-2; D remains ambiguous. CDR1 and CDR2 from the germline V gene are SGHRS and YFSETQ. This CDR3 is 14 amino acids long. V lost 4 bases to trimming and J lost 0 bases, with 10 bases between them. CDR3 loop: CASSGGVTNYGYTF. The CDR3 bases are TGCGCCAGCAGCGGCGGGGTCACTAACTATGGCTACACCTTC.

The table lists this clonotype with a few counts. The chain combines TRBV25-1 with TRBJ2-1; the D gene is possibly TRBD2 (6 bases). Trimming left V 4 bases short and J 4 bases short, with 17 bases between. The CDR3 is 16 residues long. The V gene's germline CDR1 is MGHDK and CDR2 SYGVNS. CDR3 nucleotides: TGTGCCAGCAGTGGTACTAGCCCCCATATATACAATGAGCAGTTCTTC. This translates into CASSGTSPHIYNEQFF. The full variable domain, rest sourced from reference TRBV25-1 and TRBJ2-1, is EADIYQTPRYLVIGTGKKITLECSQTMGHDKMYWYQQDPGMELHLIHYSYGVNSTEKGDLSSESTVSRIRTEHFPLTLESARPSHTSQYLCASSGTSPHIYNEQFFGPGTRLTVL.

The chain carries TRBV7-9 and TRBJ1-5; 8 nucleotides align to TRBD1. The CDR3 is made up of 17 amino acids. After removal of 0 bases from V and 3 bases from J, the junction contained 7 bases not matched to a gene. Germline loops: CDR1 SEHNR, CDR2 FQNEAQ (reference sequence). CDR3 DNA sequence: TGTGCCAGCAGCTTAGCAGGTCGGGGACAGGACAATCAGCCCCAGCATTTT. Its protein product is CASSLAGRGQDNQPQHF.

There are many counts of this clonotype. The chain employs TRBV6-5 and TRBJ2-7, with D uncertain. V lost 2 bases to trimming and J lost 3 bases, with 14 bases between them. Germline CDR1 reads MNHEY; CDR2 reads SVGAGI. The CDR3 totals 15 residues. This CDR3 reads CASSYADGRFYEQYF. CDR3 in DNA: TGTGCCAGCAGTTACGCGGACGGCCGATTCTACGAGCAGTACTTC.

This clonotype appeared many times. This sequence joins TRBV7-9 and TRBJ1-3; D uncertain. This CDR3 comprises 14 residues. V was shortened by 3 bases and J by 4 bases, with 10 bases between the two germline ends. Looked up from germline, CDR1 is SEHNR and CDR2 is FQNEAQ (reference sequence). The CDR3 loop is CASSLMTIGNTIYF. The DNA of the CDR3 is TGTGCCAGCAGCTTGATGACAATAGGAAACACCATATATTTT.

J is TRBJ1-1 and V is TRBV5-4; a weak D match, TRBD1 (5 bases). The V end lost 6 bases, the J end lost 2 bases, and 14 bases lay between the germline ends. Germline V lookup: CDR1 SGHNT, CDR2 YYREEE (reference sequence). This CDR3 region has 14 residues. CDR3 loop: CASTPRGGNTEAFF. CDR3 bases: TGTGCCAGCACCCCTCGGGGGGGAAACACTGAAGCTTTCTTT.

This clonotype was picked up many times. This rearrangement joins TRBV6-2 or TRBV6-3 to TRBJ2-2, with 10 bases aligning to TRBD2. The CDR3 length is 14 residues. In germline, CDR1 is MNHEY, CDR2 SVGEGT. J lost 5 bases, V lost 6 bases, and 3 bases had no gene match. CDR3 region: CASSSGLATGELFF. In DNA, the CDR3 is TGTGCCAGCAGCTCGGGACTAGCGACCGGGGAGCTGTTTTTT.

In its sample, this clonotype was seen a few times. The genes are TRBV5-1 and TRBJ1-2; 7 bases line up with TRBD1. CDR3 length: 14 residues. CDR1 SGHRS and CDR2 YFSETQ come from the germline V gene. V trimming: 7 bases; J trimming: 8 bases; junction bases outside the gene matches: 14. CDR3 bases: TGCGCCAGCTATCCCGGGACAGCGAGTGAGGGCTACACCTTC. Its protein is CASYPGTASEGYTF.

This clonotype occurred a few times. This sequence joins TRBV27 and TRBJ2-7; 9 nucleotides agree with TRBD2. The germline gives CDR1 MNHEY, CDR2 SMNVEV (reference sequence). V dropped 6 bases and J dropped 4; count of bases not matched to a gene: 10. There are 15 residues in the CDR3. For the CDR3, the DNA is TGTGCCAGCAGCCCACCCCCTAGCGGGGCGTACGAGCAGTACTTC. This sequence encodes CASSPPPSGAYEQYF.

Turning to this clonotype: Relative to the germline gene, one junction end is altered; a read error may explain this. The chain links TRBV15 to TRBJ2-2; the D gene is possibly TRBD1 (5 bases). The CDR3 runs to 16 residues. Germline V gene lookup returns CDR1 LNHNV and CDR2 YYDKDF (reference sequence). The CDR3 DNA is TGTGCCACCAGCCGAGAAGGGGCCTCGGGCACCGGGGAGCTGTTTTTT. This sequence encodes CATSREGASGTGELFF.

The CDR3 DNA reads as TGTGCCAGCAGTGGACCTACCGACTCCTACGAGCAGTACTTC. It encodes CASSGPTDSYEQYF. The genes are TRBV2 and TRBJ2-7; D is unresolved. The CDR3 loop spans 14 amino acids. The germline CDR1 and CDR2 sequences are SNHLY and FYNNEI. The V gene lost 4 bases and the J gene lost 0 bases, with 10 bases spanning the gap.

The rearrangement joins TRBV5-5 to TRBJ2-7; D gene uncertain. Trimming took 8 bases from V and 0 from J, leaving 15 bases between them. CDR3 length: 14 residues. CDR1 is SGHKS and CDR2 is YYEKEE in the germline V gene (reference sequence). The CDR3, as DNA: TGTGCCAGGGGCCCTCGGCTCCTCTCCTACGAGCAGTACTTC. This encodes CARGPRLLSYEQYF.

This clonotype was seen many times. This chain uses TRBV4-1 with TRBJ2-3, with TRBD1 matching 7 bases. The germline gives CDR1 MGHRA, CDR2 YSYEKL. J was trimmed by 6 bases and V by 0 bases; bases with no gene match: 9. The CDR3 is 16 residues long. CDR3 in DNA: TGCGCCAGCAGCCAAGATCAGGGGGTTTCTACCGATACGCAGTATTTT. This translates into CASSQDQGVSTDTQYF.

The table lists this clonotype with a few counts. The chain uses TRBV18 and TRBJ2-7; D possibly corresponds to TRBD2 (5 bases). Trimming removed 3 bases at V and 2 bases at J, with 14 bases between. The CDR3 sequence is 15 residues long. Germline lookup yields CDR1 KGHSH and CDR2 LQKENI. The CDR3 nucleotides are TGTGCCAGCTCACCGGCGAGGGTGGCAACCTACGAGCAGTACTTC. Protein: CASSPARVATYEQYF.

There are a few counts of this clonotype. The V gene is TRBV28, the J gene TRBJ2-3; D is undetermined. This CDR3 contains 16 residues. CDR1 is MDHEN, CDR2 SYDVKM, per germline. V lost 3 bases to trimming and J lost 4 bases, with 17 bases between them. The DNA of the CDR3 is TGTGCCAGCAGTTTGATGGGCCCAGGAGTTGCAGATACGCAGTATTTT. Amino acid sequence: CASSLMGPGVADTQYF. The full variable domain, completed using reference TRBV28 and TRBJ2-3, is DVKVTQSSRYLVKRTGEKVFLECVQDMDHENMFWYRQDPGLGLRLIYFSYDVKMKEKGDIPEGYSVSREKKERFSLILESASTNQTSMYLCASSLMGPGVADTQYFGPGTRLTVL.